These 27 T cell receptor beta chains came from one sample sequenced in a study of cytomegalovirus exposure and HLA in healthy donors. It was with 60 Vbeta and 13 Jbeta primers that the PCR ran. Profiled with immunoSEQ multiplex PCR; TCRdb holds only in-frame clones, not every one. This table holds 150,000 to 200,000 clones, about 77% found once. The sequenced material came from PBMCs. These receptors were taken from a woman aged 30 to 39 in good health and CMV-seropositive.

The chain uses TRBV27 and TRBJ2-7; TRBD2 matches at 8 bases. The ends lost 3 bases at V and 4 bases at J; junction bases unmatched: 8. There are 15 residues in the CDR3. Germline V lookup: CDR1 MNHEY, CDR2 SMNVEV (reference sequence). The CDR3 DNA sequence: TGTGCCAGCAGTTTCGGGCGGGGGGCCGGTTACGAGCAGTACTTC. Encoded protein: CASSFGRGAGYEQYF.

The rearrangement links TRBV7-2 to TRBJ2-1, with 7 bases fitting TRBD1. The CDR3 spans 14 residues. J was trimmed by 9 bases and V by 1 base; bases with no gene match: 6. Germline V gene data show CDR1 as SGHTA and CDR2 as FQGNSA. CDR3: CASSLDGQVGEQFF. The CDR3 DNA is TGTGCCAGCAGCTTAGATGGACAGGTGGGTGAGCAGTTCTTC.

The chain has TRBV28 and TRBJ1-5, with D unclear. CDR1 and CDR2 from the germline V gene are MDHEN and SYDVKM. Trimming took off 10 bases at V and 0 bases at J, with 16 bases between the two ends. The CDR3 has 15 residues. The CDR3 reads CAIRELIYSNQPQHF. Here the CDR3 DNA reads TGTGCCATCCGTGAACTGATTTATAGCAATCAGCCCCAGCATTTT.

This chain joins TRBV28 and TRBJ2-7; TRBD1 agrees at 9 bases. Germline assignment: CDR1 MDHEN and CDR2 SYDVKM. The length of the CDR3 is 13 residues. J gave up 6 bases and V 2 bases, and 2 bases lay outside the gene matches. The CDR3 coding sequence is TGTGCCAGCAGTTTACGGGACAGGGCCGAGCAGTACTTC. Translation: CASSLRDRAEQYF.

CDR3 region: CASRDAGGLSYEQYF. CDR3 bases: TGTGCCAGCAGAGACGCAGGGGGCCTCTCCTACGAGCAGTACTTC. This sequence joins TRBV7-2 and TRBJ2-7; 8 bases are shared with TRBD1. Germline V gene sequence: CDR1 SGHTA, CDR2 FQGNSA. The CDR3 sequence is 15 residues long. J gave up 0 bases and V 6 bases, and 7 bases lay outside the gene matches.

V gene TRBV7-9 combines with J gene TRBJ2-2; 8 nucleotides line up with TRBD2. Germline V CDR1 and CDR2: SEHNR, FQNEAQ (reference sequence). This CDR3 has 15 residues. After removal of 5 bases from V and 0 bases from J, the junction contained 2 bases not matched to a gene. The CDR3 sequence: CASSRSGANTGELFF. Here the CDR3 DNA reads TGTGCCAGCAGCCGTAGCGGGGCGAACACCGGGGAGCTGTTTTTT.

The chain recombines TRBV9 with TRBJ2-5; 13 bases align to TRBD2. V trimming: 3 bases; J trimming: 2 bases; junction bases outside the gene matches: 4. The CDR3 is 16 residues long. Germline loops: CDR1 SGDLS, CDR2 YYNGEE. Here the CDR3 reads CASSAGGLAGQETQYF. For the CDR3, the DNA is TGTGCCAGCAGCGCGGGGGGACTAGCGGGGCAAGAGACCCAGTACTTC.

The rearrangement uses TRBV11-3 and TRBJ2-2, with a possible D match to TRBD2 (5 bases). CDR1 and CDR2 from the germline V gene are SGHNT and YENEEA. Trimming cost V 1 base and J 7 bases, with 7 bases left between them. The CDR3 contains 13 residues. This chain's CDR3 is CASSLGGIGELFF. Written as DNA, the CDR3 is TGTGCCAGCAGCTTAGGAGGGATCGGGGAGCTGTTTTTT.

The chain combines TRBV13 with TRBJ1-4, with D perhaps matching TRBD1 (5 bases). Trimming removed 5 bases at V and 0 bases at J, with 13 bases between. The germline V gene has CDR1 PRHDT and CDR2 FYEKMQ (reference sequence). This CDR3 contains 16 residues. The CDR3 region is CASSPRGGSTNEKLFF. The CDR3 region has the DNA TGTGCCAGCAGCCCCCGTGGGGGGTCAACTAATGAAAAACTGTTTTTT.

This clone was counted a few times. This chain uses TRBV5-6 with TRBJ2-7, with D possibly matching TRBD1 (5 bases). Deletions cut 0 bases from V and 3 bases from J, with 7 bases between. The germline CDR1 and CDR2 sequences are SGHDT and YYEEEE. CDR3 length equals 13 residues. The CDR3 reads CASSLAGYYEQYF. Here the CDR3 DNA reads TGTGCCAGCAGCTTGGCAGGGTACTACGAGCAGTACTTC.

This clone was found once. The rearrangement links TRBV28 to TRBJ1-2; 8 bases map to TRBD1. The CDR3 consists of 13 residues. Germline V gene sequence: CDR1 MDHEN, CDR2 SYDVKM. V lost 5 bases to trimming and J lost 8 bases; unmatched junction nucleotides: 7. Written as DNA, the CDR3 is TGTGCCAGCAGTACAGGGGGTGCGAAGGGCTACACCTTC. Translated, it gives CASSTGGAKGYTF.

V gene TRBV28 combines with J gene TRBJ1-1, with 9 bases fitting TRBD1. The V and J ends lost 11 bases and 1 base, in that order; junction bases with no gene match: 5. The CDR3 has 13 amino acids. Germline V lookup: CDR1 MDHEN, CDR2 SYDVKM. In DNA form, the CDR3 reads TGTGCCTCAAGGGGACAGGGGAACACTGAAGCTTTCTTT. Translation: CASRGQGNTEAFF.

The J gene is TRBJ2-2, the V gene TRBV11-2, with 9 nucleotides matching TRBD1. Per the germline V gene, CDR1 is SGHAT and CDR2 is FQNNGV. This CDR3 region has 18 residues. With V trimmed by 3 bases and J by 6 bases, 14 bases remained unmatched. The CDR3 protein is CASSLPRRGTGTAGELFF. DNA of the CDR3: TGTGCCAGCAGCTTGCCGAGGCGGGGGACAGGGACCGCCGGGGAGCTGTTTTTT. Variable domain in full (rest from reference TRBV11-2 and TRBJ2-2): EAGVAQSPRYKIIEKRQSVAFWCNPISGHATLYWYQQILGQGPKLLIQFQNNGVVDDSQLPKDRFSAERLKGVDSTLKIQPAKLEDSAVYLCASSLPRRGTGTAGELFFGEGSRLTVL.

The chain couples TRBV7-2 to TRBJ1-1; TRBD1 matches 8 bases. CDR1 is SGHTA and CDR2 is FQGNSA in the germline V gene. This CDR3 has 16 amino acids. V shed 4 bases, J shed 1 base, and the junction held 8 bases outside the gene matches. The DNA of the CDR3 is TGTGCCAGCAGCTCCTGGACAGGGAGGAGGAACACTGAAGCTTTCTTT. This encodes CASSSWTGRRNTEAFF.

The rearrangement links TRBV28 to TRBJ2-1; D is uncertain. Germline V gives CDR1 MDHEN, CDR2 SYDVKM. This CDR3 is 14 amino acids long. The ends were cut back, 6 bases at V and 7 bases at J, with 16 bases in the middle. The CDR3 nucleotides are TGTGCCAGCAGAGCCTATCAACGTGAGAATGAGCAGTTCTTC. Protein: CASRAYQRENEQFF.

This sequence joins TRBV6-1 and TRBJ2-5; D perhaps matches TRBD1 (5 bases). Trimming removed 1 base at V and 4 bases at J, with 10 bases between. The CDR3 runs 14 residues. CDR1 is MNHNS, CDR2 SASEGT, per germline. The DNA for the CDR3 is TGTGCCAGCAGTGAAGTGGCAGGGATAGAGACCCAGTACTTC. Residues: CASSEVAGIETQYF.

The V gene is TRBV29-1, the J gene TRBJ2-3, with TRBD2 identical over 15 bases. Per the germline V gene, CDR1 is SQVTM and CDR2 is ANQGSEA. The CDR3 length is 14 residues. Trimming removed 7 bases from V and 3 bases from J; junction bases left unmatched: 2. The CDR3 region has the DNA TGCAGCGGGACTAGCGGGGGGGTAACAGATACGCAGTATTTT. This encodes CSGTSGGVTDTQYF.

V and J are TRBV10-2 and TRBJ2-5, with TRBD2 as a possible D gene (5 bases). V was pared by 4 bases and J by 2 bases, with 14 bases between. Germline-derived CDR1 and CDR2 are WSHSY and SAAADI. The CDR3 runs to 15 residues. As DNA, the CDR3 is TGCGCCAGCAGTGCAACGGCCGCGGGTCAAGAGACCCAGTACTTC. Residues: CASSATAAGQETQYF.

This clone is a singleton in its sample. The V gene is TRBV18, the J gene TRBJ2-6; no reliable D call. V dropped 2 bases and J dropped 1 base, with 6 bases sitting between them. Germline values: CDR1 KGHSH, CDR2 LQKENI. CDR3 length equals 15 residues. DNA of the CDR3: TGTGCCAGCTCACCAACCGGGTCTGGGGCCAACGTCCTGACTTTC. It is translated as CASSPTGSGANVLTF.

CDR3 sequence reads: CASTQFRAQETQYF. The CDR3 DNA reads TGTGCCAGCACCCAATTCAGGGCGCAAGAGACCCAGTACTTC. The chain is built from TRBV5-4 and TRBJ2-5; weak D call: TRBD1 (5 bases). Trimming removed 6 bases at V and 2 bases at J, with 14 bases between. Per the germline V gene, CDR1 is SGHNT and CDR2 is YYREEE (reference sequence). This CDR3 region has 14 residues.

This chain joins TRBV4-1 and TRBJ2-2; 7 bases line up with TRBD2. Germline CDR1 MGHRA, CDR2 YSYEKL. V dropped 0 bases and J dropped 2; count of bases not matched to a gene: 3. The CDR3 sequence is 16 residues long. The CDR3 spells CASSQDEGLNTGELFF. The CDR3 DNA is TGCGCCAGCAGCCAAGATGAGGGACTAAACACCGGGGAGCTGTTTTTT.

The chain links TRBV2 to TRBJ1-5, with 9 bases fitting TRBD1. Germline V gene data show CDR1 as SNHLY and CDR2 as FYNNEI. The CDR3 sequence is 16 residues long. With 2 bases clipped from V and 4 bases from J, the junction kept 6 bases outside the gene matches. CDR3 sequence (DNA): TGTGCCAGCAGTGAATACAGGGGGCAAGCAAATCAGCCCCAGCATTTT. Protein sequence: CASSEYRGQANQPQHF.

The chain recombines TRBV5-1 with TRBJ1-2; D may be TRBD1 (5 bases). This CDR3 is built from 16 residues. Per the germline V gene, CDR1 is SGHRS and CDR2 is YFSETQ. The V and J ends lost 0 bases and 0 bases respectively, with 12 bases between them. The CDR3 protein is CASSLGFQGTNYGYTF. Here the CDR3 DNA reads TGCGCCAGCAGCTTGGGATTCCAGGGCACTAACTATGGCTACACCTTC.

Points on this clone: The junction and the germline gene differ at one end; a read error may be behind it. The V gene is TRBV7-9, the J gene TRBJ1-2; D is possibly TRBD1 (6 bases). The CDR3 is 17 residues long. Germline V gene lookup returns CDR1 SEHNR and CDR2 FQNEAQ (reference sequence). The CDR3 DNA is TGTTCCAGCAGCTTATTCAAGGGGGAGGGATTGTTCAGTGGCTACACCTTC. Amino acids: CSSSLFKGEGLFSGYTF.

In its sample, this clone was seen once. The rearrangement joins TRBV5-6 to TRBJ1-5, with D unclear. The CDR3 is 13 amino acids. V was pared by 1 base and J by 7 bases, with 9 bases between. Germline loops: CDR1 SGHDT, CDR2 YYEEEE. CDR3 bases: TGTGCCAGCAGCTTGTTCCTGGAGCAGCCCCAGCATTTT. Its protein product is CASSLFLEQPQHF. Full variable domain (rest looked up from reference TRBV5-6 and TRBJ1-5): DAGVTQSPTHLIKTRGQQVTLRCSPKSGHDTVSWYQQALGQGPQFIFQYYEEEERQRGNFPDRFSGHQFPNYSSELNVNALLLGDSALYLCASSLFLEQPQHFGDGTRLSIL.

J is TRBJ1-2 and V is TRBV27; possibly TRBD1 for D (6 bases). The germline gives CDR1 MNHEY, CDR2 SMNVEV (reference sequence). The V end was cut by 2 bases, the J end by 7 bases, with 14 bases between. The CDR3 contains 14 residues. The CDR3 bases are TGTGCCAGCAGTTTACTAGACAGGAAGGGTGGCTACACCTTC. It is translated as CASSLLDRKGGYTF.

This chain uses TRBV18 with TRBJ2-3, with D perhaps matching TRBD1 (6 bases). Germline CDR1 and CDR2: KGHSH and LQKENI. The CDR3 contains 15 residues. Trimming left V 3 bases short and J 5 bases short, with 15 bases between. In nucleotides, the CDR3 is TGTGCCAGCTCACCCCTCGCCGGGACACTAGATACGCAGTATTTT. Protein sequence: CASSPLAGTLDTQYF.